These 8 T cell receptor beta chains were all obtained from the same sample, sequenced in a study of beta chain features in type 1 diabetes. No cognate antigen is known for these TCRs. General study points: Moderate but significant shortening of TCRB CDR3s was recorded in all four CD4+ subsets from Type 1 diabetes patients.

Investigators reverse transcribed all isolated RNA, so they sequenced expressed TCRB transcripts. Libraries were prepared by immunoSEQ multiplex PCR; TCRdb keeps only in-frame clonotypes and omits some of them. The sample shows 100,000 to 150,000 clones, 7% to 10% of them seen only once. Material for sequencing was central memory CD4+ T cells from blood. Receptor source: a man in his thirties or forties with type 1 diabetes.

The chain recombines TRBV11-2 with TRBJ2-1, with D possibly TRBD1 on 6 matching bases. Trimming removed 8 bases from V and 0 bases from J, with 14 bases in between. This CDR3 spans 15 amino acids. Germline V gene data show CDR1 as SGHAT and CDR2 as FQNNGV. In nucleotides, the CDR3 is TGTGCCAGCCAAAGAGGGGGAAGCTCCTACAATGAGCAGTTCTTC. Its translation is CASQRGGSSYNEQFF. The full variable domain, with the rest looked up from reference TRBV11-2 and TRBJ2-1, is EAGVAQSPRYKIIEKRQSVAFWCNPISGHATLYWYQQILGQGPKLLIQFQNNGVVDDSQLPKDRFSAERLKGVDSTLKIQPAKLEDSAVYLCASQRGGSSYNEQFFGPGTRLTVL.

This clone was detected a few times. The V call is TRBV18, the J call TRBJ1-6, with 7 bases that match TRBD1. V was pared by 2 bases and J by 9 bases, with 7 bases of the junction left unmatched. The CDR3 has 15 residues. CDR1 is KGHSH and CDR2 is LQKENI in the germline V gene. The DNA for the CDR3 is TGTGCCAGCTCACCAATAGGACAGGACCTTTCACCCCTCCACTTT. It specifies CASSPIGQDLSPLHF.

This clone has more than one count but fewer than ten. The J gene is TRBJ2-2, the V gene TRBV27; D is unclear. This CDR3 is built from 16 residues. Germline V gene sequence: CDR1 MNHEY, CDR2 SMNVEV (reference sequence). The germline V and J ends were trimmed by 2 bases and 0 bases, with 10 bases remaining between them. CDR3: CASSLRSSTNTGELFF. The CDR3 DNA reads TGTGCCAGCAGTTTACGCTCCAGTACGAACACCGGGGAGCTGTTTTTT.

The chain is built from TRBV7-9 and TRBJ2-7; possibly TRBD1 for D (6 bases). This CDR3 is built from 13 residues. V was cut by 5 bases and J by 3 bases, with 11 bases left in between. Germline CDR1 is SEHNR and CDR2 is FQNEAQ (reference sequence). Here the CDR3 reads CASSEGTFYEQYF. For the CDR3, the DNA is TGTGCCAGCAGCGAGGGGACATTCTACGAGCAGTACTTC.

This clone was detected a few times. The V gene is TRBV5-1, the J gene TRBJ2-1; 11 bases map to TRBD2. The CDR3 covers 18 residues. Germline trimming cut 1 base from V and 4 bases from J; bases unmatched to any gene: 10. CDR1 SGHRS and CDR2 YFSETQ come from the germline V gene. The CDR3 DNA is TGCGCCAGCAGCTTGCCACTAGCGGGGGACCCGATATACAATGAGCAGTTCTTC. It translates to CASSLPLAGDPIYNEQFF.

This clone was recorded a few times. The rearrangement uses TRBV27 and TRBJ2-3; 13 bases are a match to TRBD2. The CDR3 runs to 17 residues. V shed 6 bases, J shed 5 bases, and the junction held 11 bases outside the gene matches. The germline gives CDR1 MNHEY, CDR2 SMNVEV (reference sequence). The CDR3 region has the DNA TGTGCCAGCAGGAAGGGGACTAGCGGGGCCTCCATAGATACGCAGTATTTT. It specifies CASRKGTSGASIDTQYF.

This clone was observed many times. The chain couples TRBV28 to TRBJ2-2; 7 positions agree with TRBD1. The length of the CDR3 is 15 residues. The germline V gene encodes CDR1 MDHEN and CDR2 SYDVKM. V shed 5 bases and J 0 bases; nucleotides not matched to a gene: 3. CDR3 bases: TGTGCCAGCAGTCCAGGGGGATCGAACACCGGGGAGCTGTTTTTT. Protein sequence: CASSPGGSNTGELFF.

CDR3 sequence reads: CAWSVRRAGNTGELFF. CDR3 sequence (DNA): TGTGCCTGGAGTGTACGGCGAGCGGGGAACACCGGGGAGCTGTTTTTT. The rearrangement links TRBV30 to TRBJ2-2; a weak D match, TRBD2 (6 bases). Trimming pared 0 bases from V and 1 base from J, leaving 12 bases between. The CDR3 has 16 residues. Germline V CDR1 and CDR2: GTSNPN, SVGIG (reference sequence).